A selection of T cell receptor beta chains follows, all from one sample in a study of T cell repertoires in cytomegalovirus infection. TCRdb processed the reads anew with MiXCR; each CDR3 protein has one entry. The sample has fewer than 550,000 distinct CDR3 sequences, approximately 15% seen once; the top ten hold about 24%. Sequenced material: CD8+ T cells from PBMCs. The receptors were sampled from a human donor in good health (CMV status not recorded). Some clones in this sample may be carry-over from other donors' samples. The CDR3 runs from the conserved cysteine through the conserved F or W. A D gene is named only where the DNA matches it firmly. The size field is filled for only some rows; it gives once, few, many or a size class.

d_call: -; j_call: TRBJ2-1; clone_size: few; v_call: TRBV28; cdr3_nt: TGTGCCAGCAGTTTACTAGCCTACTACAATGAGCAGTTCTTC; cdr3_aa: CASSLLAYYNEQFF
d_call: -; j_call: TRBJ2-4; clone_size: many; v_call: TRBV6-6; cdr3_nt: TGTGCCAGCAGTCCTCGTGGTAGCAGAGCCAAAAACATTCAGTACTTC; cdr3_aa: CASSPRGSRAKNIQYF
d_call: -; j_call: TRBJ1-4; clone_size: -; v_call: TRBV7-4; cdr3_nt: TGTGCCAGCCACGATGTTAGGTCTGTGGCTAATGAAAAACTGTTTTTT; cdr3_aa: CASHDVRSVANEKLFF
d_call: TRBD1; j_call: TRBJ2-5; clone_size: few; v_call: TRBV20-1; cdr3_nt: TGCAGTGCGCCACAGGGGACCCGCCCGGAGACCCAGTACTTC; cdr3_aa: CSAPQGTRPETQYF
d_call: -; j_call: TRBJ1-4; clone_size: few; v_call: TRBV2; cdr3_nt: TGTGCCAGCAGTGAAGAGACCAGAAGGGGGTTATCTAATGAAAAACTGTTTTTT; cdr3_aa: CASSEETRRGLSNEKLFF
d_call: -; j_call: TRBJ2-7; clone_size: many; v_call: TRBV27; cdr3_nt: TGTGCCAGCGGCATTATGATGGTCCAGTCCTCCTACGAGCAGTACTTC; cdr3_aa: CASGIMMVQSSYEQYF
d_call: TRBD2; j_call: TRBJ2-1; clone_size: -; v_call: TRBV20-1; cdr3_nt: TGCAGTGCTAGAGATCAGCGGGAGGGCTCCGATGAGCAGTTCTTC; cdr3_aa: CSARDQREGSDEQFF
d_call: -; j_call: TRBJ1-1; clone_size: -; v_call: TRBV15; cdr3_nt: TGTGCCACCAGCCTGGGGGGCACTGAAGCTTTCTTT; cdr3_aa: CATSLGGTEAFF
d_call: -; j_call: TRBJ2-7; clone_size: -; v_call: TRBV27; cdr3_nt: TGTGCCAGCAGTTTCCGGGACCCCGCCTACGAGCAGTACTTC; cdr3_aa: CASSFRDPAYEQYF
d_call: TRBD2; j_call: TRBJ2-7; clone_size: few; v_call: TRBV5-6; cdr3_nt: TGTGCCAGCAGCTTAGGACTAGCGGAGGCCTACGAGCAGTACTTC; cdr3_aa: CASSLGLAEAYEQYF
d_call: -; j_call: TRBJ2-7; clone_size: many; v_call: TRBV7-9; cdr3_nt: TGTGCCAGCAGCTTATCGGCAGGTTCCTCCTACGAGCAGTACTTC; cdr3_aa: CASSLSAGSSYEQYF
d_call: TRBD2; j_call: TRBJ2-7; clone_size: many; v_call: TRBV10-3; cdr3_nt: TGTGCCATCAGTGAGTCGACTGGACTAGCGGGAGGGGGGTACTTC; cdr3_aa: CAISESTGLAGGGYF
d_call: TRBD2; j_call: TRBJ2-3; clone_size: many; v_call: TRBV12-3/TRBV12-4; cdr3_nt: TGTGCCAGCAACCAACATGGACTAGCGGGGGGGCTAACTACAGATACGCAGTATTTT; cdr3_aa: CASNQHGLAGGLTTDTQYF
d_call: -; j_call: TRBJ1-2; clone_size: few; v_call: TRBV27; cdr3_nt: TGTGCCAGCAGTTTATCGATCGGGAACTATGGCTACACCTTC; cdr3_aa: CASSLSIGNYGYTF
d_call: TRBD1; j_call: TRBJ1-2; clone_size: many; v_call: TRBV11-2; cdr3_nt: TGTGCCAGCAGCTTCTCTTCGACAGGGCGAGGCTACACCTTC; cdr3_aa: CASSFSSTGRGYTF
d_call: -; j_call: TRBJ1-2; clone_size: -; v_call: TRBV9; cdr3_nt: TGTGCCAGCAGCCGACAGGCTGGCGGCTACACCTTC; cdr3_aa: CASSRQAGGYTF
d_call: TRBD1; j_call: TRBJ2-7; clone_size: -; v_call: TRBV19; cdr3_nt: TGTGCCAGTAGTATCCCGGACAGGTGTGTGTACGAGCAGTACTTC; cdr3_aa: CASSIPDRCVYEQYF
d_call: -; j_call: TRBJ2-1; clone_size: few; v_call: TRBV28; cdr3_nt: TGTGCCAGCAGTTTAAGGCGCCCGCTGTTGAACAATGAGCAGTTCTTC; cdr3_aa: CASSLRRPLLNNEQFF
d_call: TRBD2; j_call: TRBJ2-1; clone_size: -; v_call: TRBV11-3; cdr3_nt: TGTGCCAGCAGCCCAGGGACTAGCGGGGGGGCCTTGAATGAGCAGTTCTTC; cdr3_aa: CASSPGTSGGALNEQFF
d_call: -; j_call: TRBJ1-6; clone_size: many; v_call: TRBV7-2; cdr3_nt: TGTGCCAGCAGCTTAAGGCAGGACAGCTCCTATAATTCACCCCTCCACTTT; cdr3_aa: CASSLRQDSSYNSPLHF
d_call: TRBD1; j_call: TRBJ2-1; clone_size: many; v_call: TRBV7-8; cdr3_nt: TGTGCCAGCAGCCTCCCGGGACAGGGGGACAATGAGCAGTTCTTC; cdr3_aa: CASSLPGQGDNEQFF
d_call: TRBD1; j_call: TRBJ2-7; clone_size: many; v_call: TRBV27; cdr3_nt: TGTGCCAGCAGTCCGCACGGACAGGGCCGGTCAGAGCAGTACTTC; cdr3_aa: CASSPHGQGRSEQYF
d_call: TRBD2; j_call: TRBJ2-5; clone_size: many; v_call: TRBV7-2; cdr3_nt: TGTGCCAGCAGCTCCTGGACTAGCGGGAGTCTGGAGACCCAGTACTTC; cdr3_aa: CASSSWTSGSLETQYF
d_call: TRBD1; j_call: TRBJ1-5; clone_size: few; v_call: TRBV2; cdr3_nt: TGTGCCAGCAGTGAAGGACAGGGGCTACATCAGCCCCAGCATTTT; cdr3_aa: CASSEGQGLHQPQHF
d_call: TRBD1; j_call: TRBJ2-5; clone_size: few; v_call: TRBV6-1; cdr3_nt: TGTGCCAGCAGCCAGGCACCACAGGGGCAAGAGACCCAGTACTTC; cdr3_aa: CASSQAPQGQETQYF